The clone carrying this T cell receptor (beta chain) was seen many times. Antigen specificity is unknown. The sample originates from a study of immune heterogeneity within non-small cell lung tumors. Study-level background: Several squamous cell carcinomas, around 9 non-squamous carcinomas and 1 not otherwise specified made up the tumors.

At approximately 570 ng per sample, bulk tumor genomic DNA provided the template. Taken during surgery, several biopsies per primary tumor were spaced as far apart as possible within the tumor mass. Patients with untreated, newly diagnosed non-small cell lung cancer underwent curative surgery. All donors had received a new diagnosis of non-small cell lung cancer and were undergoing surgery with curative intent. Study findings and constraints: Largely different high-frequency T-cell receptor beta clonotypes were found between individual patients.

TCR beta CDR3 amplification used multiplex PCR with 32 V and 13 J primers. TCRdb fed the multiplex PCR reads into MiXCR, producing one record per CDR3 protein. This sample has more than 9,000 distinct CDR3 sequences; 30% occur once, and the top ten carry around a fifth. V was clipped by 4 bases and J by 6 bases; unmatched bases: 15. Germline loops: CDR1 DFQATT, CDR2 SNEGSKA (reference sequence). There are 17 residues in the CDR3. The receptor was isolated from a woman aged 45 to 65 with non-small cell lung cancer. Sequencing was done on a sample of lung tumor tissue. The rearrangement links TRBV20-1 to TRBJ2-7, with 13 bases lining up with TRBD2. The CDR3 DNA sequence: TGCAGTGCTACTTCCGGGACTAGCGGGACTAGGGCCGGCGAGCAGTACTTC. This sequence encodes CSATSGTSGTRAGEQYF.